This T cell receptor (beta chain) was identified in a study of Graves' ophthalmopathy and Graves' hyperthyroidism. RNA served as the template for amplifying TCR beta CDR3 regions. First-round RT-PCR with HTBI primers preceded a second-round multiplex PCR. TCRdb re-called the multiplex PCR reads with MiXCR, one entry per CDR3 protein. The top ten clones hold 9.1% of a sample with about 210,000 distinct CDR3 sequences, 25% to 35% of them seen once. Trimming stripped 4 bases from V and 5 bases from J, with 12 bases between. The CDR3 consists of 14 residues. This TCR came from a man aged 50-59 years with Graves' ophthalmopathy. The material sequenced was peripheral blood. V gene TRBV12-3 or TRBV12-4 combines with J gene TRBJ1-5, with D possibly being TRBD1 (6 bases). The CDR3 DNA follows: TGTGCCAGCAGTTCACAGGGTTTGGATCAGCCCCAGCATTTT. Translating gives CASSSQGLDQPQHF.